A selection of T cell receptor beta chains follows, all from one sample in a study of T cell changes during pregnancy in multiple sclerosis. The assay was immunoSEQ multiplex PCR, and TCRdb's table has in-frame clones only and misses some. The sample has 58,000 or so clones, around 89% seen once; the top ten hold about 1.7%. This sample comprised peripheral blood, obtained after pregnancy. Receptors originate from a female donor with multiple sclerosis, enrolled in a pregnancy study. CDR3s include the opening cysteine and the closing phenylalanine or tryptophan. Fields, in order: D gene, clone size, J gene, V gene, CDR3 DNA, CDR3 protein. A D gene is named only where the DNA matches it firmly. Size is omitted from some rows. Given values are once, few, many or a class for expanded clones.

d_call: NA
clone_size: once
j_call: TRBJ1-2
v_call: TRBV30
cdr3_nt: TGTGCCGGCTACCTTATACTCGGGGGGTCTAACTATGGCTACACCTTC
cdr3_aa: CAGYLILGGSNYGYTF

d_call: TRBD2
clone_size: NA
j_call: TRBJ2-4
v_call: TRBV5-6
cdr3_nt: TGTGCCAGCAGCTTCTCTAGCGGGGGGGCCTTGGACATTCAGTACTTC
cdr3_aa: CASSFSSGGALDIQYF

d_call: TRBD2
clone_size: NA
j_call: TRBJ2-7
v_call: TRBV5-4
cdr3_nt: TGTGCCAGCAGCGCGGGACTAGCGGGATCCGAGCAGTACTTC
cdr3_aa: CASSAGLAGSEQYF

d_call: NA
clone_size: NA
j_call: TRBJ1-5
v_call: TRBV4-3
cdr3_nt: TGCGCCAGCAGCCAAGTTCACAGTAGCAATCAGCCCCAGCATTTT
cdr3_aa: CASSQVHSSNQPQHF

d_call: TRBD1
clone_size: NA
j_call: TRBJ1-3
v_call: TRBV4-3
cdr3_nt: TGCGCCAGCAGCTCCGAGAATAGACAGGGGCGAAACACCATATATTTT
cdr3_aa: CASSSENRQGRNTIYF

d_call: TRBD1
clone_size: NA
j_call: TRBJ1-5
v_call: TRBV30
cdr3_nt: TGTGCCTGGGCCGGGACAGGGGATCAGCCCCAGCATTTT
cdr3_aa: CAWAGTGDQPQHF

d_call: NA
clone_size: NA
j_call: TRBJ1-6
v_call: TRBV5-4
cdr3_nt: TGTGCCAGCAGCCCCGGGAACGGTTCACCCCTCCACTTT
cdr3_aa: CASSPGNGSPLHF

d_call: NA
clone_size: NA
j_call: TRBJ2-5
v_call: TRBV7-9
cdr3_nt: TGTGCCAGCAGCTTACTAGCTGGGGAGACCCAGTACTTC
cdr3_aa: CASSLLAGETQYF

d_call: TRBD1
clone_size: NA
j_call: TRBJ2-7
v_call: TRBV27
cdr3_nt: TGTGCCAGCATTTTTGCTACCGAAGACAGGGGGCCGCGTGAGCAGTACTTC
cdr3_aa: CASIFATEDRGPREQYF

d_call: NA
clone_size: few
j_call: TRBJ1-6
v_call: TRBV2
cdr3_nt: TGTGCCAGCGAAGTGGAGGGGAATTCACCCCTCCACTTT
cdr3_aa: CASEVEGNSPLHF

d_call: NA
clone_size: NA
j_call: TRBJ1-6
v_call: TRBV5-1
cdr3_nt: TGCGCCAGCAGCTTCGGCGGAGGGCAAAATTCACCCCTCCACTTT
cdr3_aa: CASSFGGGQNSPLHF

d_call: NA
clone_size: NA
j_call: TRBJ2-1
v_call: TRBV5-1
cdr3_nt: TGCGCCAGCAGCTTGGAAGGGTTGGGACTCGGTGAGCAGTTCTTC
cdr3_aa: CASSLEGLGLGEQFF

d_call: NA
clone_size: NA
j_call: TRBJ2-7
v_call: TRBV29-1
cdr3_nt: TGCAGCGTTGAATTAAGCGGGCGGCCGTCCTACGAGCAGTACTTC
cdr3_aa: CSVELSGRPSYEQYF

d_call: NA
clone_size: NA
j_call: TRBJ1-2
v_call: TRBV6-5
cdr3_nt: TGTGCCAGCAGACGGACTTCCCTTGGGGGCTACACCTTC
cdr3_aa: CASRRTSLGGYTF

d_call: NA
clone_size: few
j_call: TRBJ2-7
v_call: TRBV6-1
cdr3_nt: TGTGCCAGCGGTCCCGAGGACTACGAGCAGTACTTC
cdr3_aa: CASGPEDYEQYF

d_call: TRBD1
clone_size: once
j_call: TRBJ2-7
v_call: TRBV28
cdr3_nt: TGTGCCAGCAGTCCCCCGGGACAGGGGGCGGGGGAGCAGTACTTC
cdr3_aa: CASSPPGQGAGEQYF

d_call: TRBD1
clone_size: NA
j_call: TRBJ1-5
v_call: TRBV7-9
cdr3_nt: TGTGCCAGCAGCCCCCAAACAGGGGATCAGCCCCAGCATTTT
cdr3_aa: CASSPQTGDQPQHF

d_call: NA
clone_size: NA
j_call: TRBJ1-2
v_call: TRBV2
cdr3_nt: TGTGCCAGCAGTGCCTCCGGGGATGGCTACACCTTC
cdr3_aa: CASSASGDGYTF

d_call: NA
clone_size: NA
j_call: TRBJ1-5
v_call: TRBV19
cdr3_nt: TGTGCCAGTAGTAAGGGGCCCTCTCAGCCCCAGCATTTT
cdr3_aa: CASSKGPSQPQHF

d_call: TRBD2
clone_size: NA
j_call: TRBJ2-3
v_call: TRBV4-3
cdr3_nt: TGCGCCAGCAGCCAAGAGCCTGTGCGGGGGGCAAAGGTAGATACGCAGTATTTT
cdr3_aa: CASSQEPVRGAKVDTQYF

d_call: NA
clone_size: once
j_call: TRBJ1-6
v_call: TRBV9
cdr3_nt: TGTGCCAGCAGCGTAGATCCAGGGGAAAATTCACCCCTCCACTTT
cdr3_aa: CASSVDPGENSPLHF

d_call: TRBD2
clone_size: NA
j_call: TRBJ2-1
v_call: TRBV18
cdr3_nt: TGTGCCAGCTCACGGGAGACTAGCGGAGTTTACAATGAGCAGTTCTTC
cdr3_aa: CASSRETSGVYNEQFF

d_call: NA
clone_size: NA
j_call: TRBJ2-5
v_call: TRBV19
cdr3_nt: TGTGCCAGTAGTATAGGGGCGGGGCTCGGTAGGGAGACCCAGTACTTC
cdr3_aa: CASSIGAGLGRETQYF

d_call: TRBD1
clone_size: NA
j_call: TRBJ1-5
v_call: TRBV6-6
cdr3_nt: TGTGCCAGCAGGGCATCAGGGGGCATTGGCAATCAGCCCCAGCATTTT
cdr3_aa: CASRASGGIGNQPQHF

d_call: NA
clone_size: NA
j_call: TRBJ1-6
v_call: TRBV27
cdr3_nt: TGTGCCAGCAGTTTATTCGGGCTTGGGGCGTCTAATTCACCCCTCCACTTT
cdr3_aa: CASSLFGLGASNSPLHF

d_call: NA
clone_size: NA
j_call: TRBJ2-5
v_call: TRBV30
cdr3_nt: TGTGCCTGGAGTGTACAGGACAGAGAGACCCAGTACTTC
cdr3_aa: CAWSVQDRETQYF

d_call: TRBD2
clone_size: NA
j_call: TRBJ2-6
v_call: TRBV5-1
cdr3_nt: TGCGCCAGCAGCTTCCTGAATAGCGGGGATCCCTCTGGGGCCAACGTCCTGACTTTC
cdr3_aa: CASSFLNSGDPSGANVLTF

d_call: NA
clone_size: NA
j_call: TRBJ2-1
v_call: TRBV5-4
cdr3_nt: TGTGCCAGCAGCTGGGGCCCAGGAGACAATGAGCAGTTCTTC
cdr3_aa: CASSWGPGDNEQFF

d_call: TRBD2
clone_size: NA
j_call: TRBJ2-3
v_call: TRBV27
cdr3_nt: TGTGCCAGCAGTTTACTAGCGGGGGGCCGGGGTACGCAGTATTTT
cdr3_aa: CASSLLAGGRGTQYF

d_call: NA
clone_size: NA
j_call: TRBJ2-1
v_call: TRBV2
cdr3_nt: TGTGCCAGCAGTGCGGAGACAGCCTCGTACAATGAGCAGTTCTTC
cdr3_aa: CASSAETASYNEQFF

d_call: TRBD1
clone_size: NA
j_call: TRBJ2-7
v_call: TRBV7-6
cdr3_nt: TGTGCCAGCAGCGCAGGGGGGACAGGGGCCAACTACGAGCAGTACTTC
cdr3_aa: CASSAGGTGANYEQYF

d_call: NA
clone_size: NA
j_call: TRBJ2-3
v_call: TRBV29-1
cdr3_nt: TGCAGCGTTGGCAAGGGGCACAGGAGTTGGACAGATACGCAGTATTTT
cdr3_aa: CSVGKGHRSWTDTQYF

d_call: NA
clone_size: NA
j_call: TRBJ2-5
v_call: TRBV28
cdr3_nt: TGTGCCAGCAGTTTAACGGCAGGGGTATTGGAGACCCAGTACTTC
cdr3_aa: CASSLTAGVLETQYF

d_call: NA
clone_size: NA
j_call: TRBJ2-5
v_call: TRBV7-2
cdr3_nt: TGTGCCAGCAGCTTCGGTGGAGGGACCCAGTACTTC
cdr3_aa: CASSFGGGTQYF

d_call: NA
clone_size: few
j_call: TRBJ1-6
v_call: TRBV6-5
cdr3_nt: TGTGCCAGCAGTTATGGACAGCTGAACCACTATTCACCCCTCCACTTT
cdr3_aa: CASSYGQLNHYSPLHF

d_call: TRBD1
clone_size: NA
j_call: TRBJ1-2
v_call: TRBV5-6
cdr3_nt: TGTGCCAGCAGCTTGCCACAGGGGGCCGACGGCTACACCTTC
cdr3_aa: CASSLPQGADGYTF

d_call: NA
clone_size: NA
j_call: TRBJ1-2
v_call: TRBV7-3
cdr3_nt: TGTGCCAGCAGCCGGGACAATTACTATGGCTACACCTTC
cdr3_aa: CASSRDNYYGYTF

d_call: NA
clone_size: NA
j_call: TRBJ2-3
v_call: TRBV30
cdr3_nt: TGTGCCTGGAGTGGCCCCCGAACAGGGATCTACACAGATACGCAGTATTTT
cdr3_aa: CAWSGPRTGIYTDTQYF

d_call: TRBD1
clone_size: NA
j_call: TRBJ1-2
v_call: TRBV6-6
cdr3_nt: TGTGCCAGCAGTAATTCAGGACAGGGGGGACGGGGCTACACCTTC
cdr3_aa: CASSNSGQGGRGYTF

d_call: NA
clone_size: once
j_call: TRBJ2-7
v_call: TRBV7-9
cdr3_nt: TGTGCCAGCAGCTGGAAGCGGGACAGGCACTACGAGCAGTACTTC
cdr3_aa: CASSWKRDRHYEQYF

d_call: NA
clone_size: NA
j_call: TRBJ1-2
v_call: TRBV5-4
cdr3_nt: TGTGCCAGCAGCTTCCCAAACAAGAAAGGCTACACCTTC
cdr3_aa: CASSFPNKKGYTF

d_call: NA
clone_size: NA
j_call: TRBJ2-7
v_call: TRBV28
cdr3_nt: TGTGCCAGCAGTTTAGCCGCGACAGGAACCTGCGAGCAGTACTTC
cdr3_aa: CASSLAATGTCEQYF

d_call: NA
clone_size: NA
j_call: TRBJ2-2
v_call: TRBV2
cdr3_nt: TGTGCCAGCAGTGGGCCCACGGGACAAACCGGGGAGCTGTTTTTT
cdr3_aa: CASSGPTGQTGELFF

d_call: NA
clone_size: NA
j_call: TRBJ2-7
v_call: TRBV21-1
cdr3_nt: TGTGCCAGCAGCCGAGGGTCCCCCTACGAGCAGTACTTC
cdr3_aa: CASSRGSPYEQYF

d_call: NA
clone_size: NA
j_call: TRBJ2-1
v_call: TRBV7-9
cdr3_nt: TGTGCCAGCAGCTTAAAGCGCCTAAGCTCCTACAATGAGCAGTTCTTC
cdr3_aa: CASSLKRLSSYNEQFF

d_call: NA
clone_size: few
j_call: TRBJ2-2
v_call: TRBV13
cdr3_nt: TGTGCCAGCGCTTGGGGGGCGAACACCGGGGAGCTGTTTTTT
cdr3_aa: CASAWGANTGELFF

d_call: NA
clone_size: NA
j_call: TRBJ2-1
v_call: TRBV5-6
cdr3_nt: TGTGCCAGCAGCTTCGACAACTATGAGCAGTTCTTC
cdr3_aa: CASSFDNYEQFF

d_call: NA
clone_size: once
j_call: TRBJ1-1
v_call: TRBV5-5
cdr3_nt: TGTGCCAGCAGCTTCCGGGTACATGGGTACACTGAAGCTTTCTTT
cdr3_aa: CASSFRVHGYTEAFF

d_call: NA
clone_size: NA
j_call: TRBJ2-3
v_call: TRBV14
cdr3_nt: TGTGCCAGCAGCCATTCAGGGACAGATACGCAGTATTTT
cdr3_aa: CASSHSGTDTQYF

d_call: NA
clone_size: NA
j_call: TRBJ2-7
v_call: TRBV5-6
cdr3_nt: TGTGCCAGCAGCTTGGGTGGCAGCTCCTACGAGCAGTACTTC
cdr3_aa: CASSLGGSSYEQYF

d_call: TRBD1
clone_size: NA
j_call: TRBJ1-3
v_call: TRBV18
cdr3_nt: TGTGCCAGCTCGCCTATGACAGGGAATAGAAACACCATATATTTT
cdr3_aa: CASSPMTGNRNTIYF

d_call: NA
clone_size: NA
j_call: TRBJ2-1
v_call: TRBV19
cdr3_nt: TGTGCCAGTAGTCCCCGACTGTACAATGAGCAGTTCTTC
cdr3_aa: CASSPRLYNEQFF

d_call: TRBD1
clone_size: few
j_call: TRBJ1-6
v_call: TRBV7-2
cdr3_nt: TGTGCCAGCAGCTTAGAGGGACAGCTTTCACCCCTCCACTTT
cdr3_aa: CASSLEGQLSPLHF

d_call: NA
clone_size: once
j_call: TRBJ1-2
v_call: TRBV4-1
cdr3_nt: TGCGCCAGCAGCCAACAATTTCCAGGTTCTTACGGCTACACCTTC
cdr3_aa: CASSQQFPGSYGYTF

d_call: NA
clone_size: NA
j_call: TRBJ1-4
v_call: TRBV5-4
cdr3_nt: TGTGCCAGCAGCTCAGGGGCAACTAATGAAAAACTGTTTTTT
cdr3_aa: CASSSGATNEKLFF

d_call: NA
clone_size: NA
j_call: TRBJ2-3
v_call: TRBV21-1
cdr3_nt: TGTGCCAGCAGCAAAGCCCTAATTCCCTGGTTAGCGGGGATCACAGATACGCAGTATTTT
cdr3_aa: CASSKALIPWLAGITDTQYF

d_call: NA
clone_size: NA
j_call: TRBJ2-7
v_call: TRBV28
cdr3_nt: TGTGCCAGCAGTTCCAGGGGCCGGGGGGTGGTTGGAACCTACGAGCAGTACTTC
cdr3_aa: CASSSRGRGVVGTYEQYF